Following are 12 T cell receptor beta chains from one sample sequenced in a study of blood T cell repertoires in COVID-19. Here immunoSEQ multiplex PCR was the method, and the copy in TCRdb shows in-frame clones only, minus some. The sample carries roughly 48,000 clones, about 83% recorded once. The sample comprised peripheral blood. The receptor set was obtained from a human donor in a cohort sampled during active COVID-19.

The chain combines TRBV5-6 with TRBJ1-5; TRBD1 matches 9 bases. Trimming removed 1 base from V and 4 bases from J; junction bases left unmatched: 9. CDR1 and CDR2 from the germline V gene are SGHDT and YYEEEE. The CDR3 spans 17 residues. The CDR3 DNA reads as TGTGCCAGCAGCTTGAAATCCGGGACAGGGAGAAATCAGCCCCAGCATTTT. This encodes CASSLKSGTGRNQPQHF.

This chain links TRBV19 with TRBJ2-4; TRBD1 might be the D (5 bases). The CDR3 runs 13 residues. V lost 10 bases, J lost 5 bases, and 15 bases lay in between. Germline lookup yields CDR1 LNHDA and CDR2 SQIVND (reference sequence). CDR3 nucleotide sequence: TGTGCCACCGCGAACCAGGGCGAAAACATTCAGTACTTC. This gives the protein CATANQGENIQYF.

The CDR3, as DNA: TGTGCCAGCAGTGACTGGACAGGGGGCCGAGAAAAACTGTTTTTT. This sequence encodes CASSDWTGGREKLFF. This chain uses TRBV25-1 with TRBJ1-4; 11 nucleotides agree with TRBD1. The CDR3 spans 15 residues. Germline V gene sequence: CDR1 MGHDK, CDR2 SYGVNS. Trimming took 3 bases from V and 8 from J; bases not matched to a gene: 5.

The chain uses TRBV5-6 and TRBJ2-7; D not certain. CDR1 is SGHDT, CDR2 YYEEEE, per germline. The CDR3 is made up of 12 amino acids. Trimming pared 2 bases from V and 5 bases from J, leaving 8 bases between. The DNA of the CDR3 is TGTGCCAGCAGCTTCCTAACCGACGAGCAGTACTTC. Its protein is CASSFLTDEQYF.

The V call is TRBV3-1 (or the pseudogene TRBV3-2), the J call TRBJ1-1; 10 bases line up with TRBD1. The germline CDR1 and CDR2 sequences are LGHDT and YNNKEL (reference sequence). The CDR3 loop spans 14 amino acids. V was pared by 5 bases and J by 1 base, with 1 base of the junction left unmatched. The CDR3 sequence: CASSGTGANTEAFF. The CDR3 nucleotides are TGTGCCAGCAGCGGGACAGGGGCGAACACTGAAGCTTTCTTT.

The V gene is TRBV2, the J gene TRBJ2-3; 7 bases are shared with TRBD2. This CDR3 is built from 13 residues. With 6 bases clipped from V and 1 base from J, the junction kept 1 base outside the gene matches. Per the germline V gene, CDR1 is SNHLY and CDR2 is FYNNEI. This CDR3 reads CASRRGGTDTQYF. The CDR3 DNA is TGTGCCAGCAGACGGGGGGGCACAGATACGCAGTATTTT.

The chain carries TRBV5-1 and TRBJ1-2; the D gene is possibly TRBD1 (5 bases). The CDR3 has 14 residues. Trimming took off 2 bases at V and 8 bases at J, with 16 bases between the two ends. Germline CDR1 and CDR2: SGHRS and YFSETQ. The CDR3 coding sequence is TGCGCCAGCAGCTTTCAGGTTGGGGCGGGAGGCTACACCTTC. Protein sequence: CASSFQVGAGGYTF.

In DNA form, the CDR3 reads TGTGCCAGCAGCTTGTACTGGCTCGGGAGCACAGATACGCAGTATTTT. Amino acids: CASSLYWLGSTDTQYF. The V call is TRBV5-6, the J call TRBJ2-3, with D hard to call. The CDR3 is 16 amino acids. Between the trimmed V and J ends, which lost 1 base and 0 bases, there was a span of 12 bases. The germline gives CDR1 SGHDT, CDR2 YYEEEE. Filled out from reference TRBV5-6 and TRBJ2-3, the complete variable domain reads DAGVTQSPTHLIKTRGQQVTLRCSPKSGHDTVSWYQQALGQGPQFIFQYYEEEERQRGNFPDRFSGHQFPNYSSELNVNALLLGDSALYLCASSLYWLGSTDTQYFGPGTRLTVL.

The chain is built from TRBV6-1 and TRBJ1-3; no firm D call. This CDR3 is built from 17 residues. Trimming stripped 4 bases from V and 2 bases from J, with 18 bases between. Germline values: CDR1 MNHNS, CDR2 SASEGT. Written as DNA, the CDR3 is TGTGCCAGCAGTGTGTCGGGGAGGGTTAGTCCTGGAAACACCATATATTTT. Translated, it gives CASSVSGRVSPGNTIYF.

This clone was picked up one time. V and J are TRBV6-2 or TRBV6-3 and TRBJ2-3, with 8 bases matching TRBD2. V gave up 6 bases and J gave up 1 base; unmatched junction bases: 6. The CDR3 totals 15 residues. Germline CDR1 MNHEY, CDR2 SVGEGT. Here the CDR3 DNA reads TGTGCCAGCAGCCAAGCGGGGGCCGGCACAGATACGCAGTATTTT. The encoded protein is CASSQAGAGTDTQYF.

The rearrangement uses TRBV18 and TRBJ2-1; tentatively, D is TRBD2 (6 bases). Germline lookup yields CDR1 KGHSH and CDR2 LQKENI. The CDR3 runs 12 residues. Trimming removed 10 bases at V and 8 bases at J, with 15 bases between. The CDR3 DNA follows: TGTGCCACCCATCGACTAGAGGATGAGCAGTTCTTC. This codes for CATHRLEDEQFF.

The chain joins TRBV4-1 to TRBJ1-1; D not resolved. The CDR3 consists of 14 residues. The germline gives CDR1 MGHRA, CDR2 YSYEKL. V was pared by 4 bases and J by 3 bases, with 12 bases between. DNA for the CDR3: TGCGCCAGCAGCCTTAGAGGAGGGTACACTGAAGCTTTCTTT. It codes for CASSLRGGYTEAFF.